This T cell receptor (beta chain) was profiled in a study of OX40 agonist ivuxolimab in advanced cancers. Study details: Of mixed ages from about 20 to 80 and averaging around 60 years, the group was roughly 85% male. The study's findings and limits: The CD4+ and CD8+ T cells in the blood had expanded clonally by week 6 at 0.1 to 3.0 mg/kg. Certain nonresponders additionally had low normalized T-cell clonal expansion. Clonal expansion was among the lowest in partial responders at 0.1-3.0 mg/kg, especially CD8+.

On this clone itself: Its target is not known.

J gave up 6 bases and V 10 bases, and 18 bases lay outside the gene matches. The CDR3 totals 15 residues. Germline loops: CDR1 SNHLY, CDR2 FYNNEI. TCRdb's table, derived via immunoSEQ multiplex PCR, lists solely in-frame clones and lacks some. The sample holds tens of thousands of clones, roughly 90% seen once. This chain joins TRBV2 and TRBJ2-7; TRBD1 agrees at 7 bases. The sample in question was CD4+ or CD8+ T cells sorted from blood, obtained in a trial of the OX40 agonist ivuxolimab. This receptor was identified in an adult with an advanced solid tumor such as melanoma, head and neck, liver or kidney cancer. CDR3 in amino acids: CAILTENRGLTEQYF. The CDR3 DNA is TGTGCCATCCTAACGGAGAATAGGGGGCTAACCGAGCAGTACTTC. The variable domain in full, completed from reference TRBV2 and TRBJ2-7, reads EPEVTQTPSHQVTQMGQEVILRCVPISNHLYFYWYRQILGQKVEFLVSFYNNEISEKSEIFDDQFSVERPDGSNFTLKIRSTKLEDSAMYFCAILTENRGLTEQYFGPGTRLTVT.